The following is a T cell receptor beta chain sequence with its context. What antigen it recognizes has not been identified. No clone much larger than this one lies a single base away; base qualities are absent. Sequencing of the TRB variable region was done with the immunoSEQ hsTCRB v3.0 assay at survey level resolution. The targeted TRB sequencing depth was roughly 35,000-50,000 T-cell genomes per sample. An Illumina MiSeq with a v3 150-cycle kit was used to sequence the pooled TRB libraries. The authors' pipeline ran thus. Repertoire analysis ran in R within a reproducible Nextflow workflow covering QC, data transformation and analysis. LymphoSeq2, an R package for exploring AIRR-Seq data, was used to implement the custom analyses. Several samples yielding fewer than 5000 total TRB sequences were excluded, leaving roughly 200 analyzed HIV repertoires. Of the approximately 190 retained HIV repertoires, some 60 were collected before and 120 to 130 after ART initiation. Each repertoire was downsampled to 5000 TRB nucleotide sequences, and summary statistics were averaged across 100 downsampling iterations. TRB sequences were retained for analysis only if CDR3 regions of at least seven amino acids were present. Diversity was measured with a Shannon entropy-derived clonality score and the Gini coefficient. Repertoire networks linked the top 5000 CDR3 amino acid sequences whenever two sequences differed by an edit distance of one. For TRB CDR3 amino acid sequences, antigen specificity groups and MHC restriction were predicted with GLIPH2. To flag known CMV, EBV, HIV or tissue antigen associations, CDR3 amino acid sequences were matched against VDJdb and McPAS-TCR. Pre-ART, post-ART and control groups were compared with Wilcoxon signed-rank tests and Holm-Bonferroni correction. The immuneACCESS repertoire file appears here via TCRdb, limited to in-frame rearrangements. These files lack a portion of the clones; in checked studies, under half of the deficit traces to unresolved V genes, and the cause of the others is not known. The DNA gave D and trimming, while V, J and clone size come from that table. Present in this sample are 17,000 or so clones, approximately 95% of which were seen just once. The ten largest clones capture 1.1% to 1.5% of the sample.

These data originate in a study of long-term antiretroviral therapy in people with HIV (dated by TCRdb to between 2020 and 2023). Concerning the study at large: The earliest samples were collected roughly a decade before the 2015 WHO recommendation for immediate ART, at a time when ART was usually postponed until CD4 counts fell. A retrospective serial study tested whether changes in peripheral blood TRB repertoire composition and diversity were associated with ART initiation and durable HIV suppression. No cross-contamination during QIAcube processing turned up in test extractions that ran a monoclonal T-cell line alongside some 34 polyclonal samples. Eleven of the 30 participants with HIV were female. A total of 192 cryopreserved PBMC samples were contributed to the cohort by 30 adults with confirmed HIV infection, with samples collected serially over a mean of around 6 years (range 1-12).

For this chain, trimming is 2 bases at the V end and 2 bases at the J end, and the number of junction bases without a gene match is 6. CDR1 and CDR2 were assigned from the germline V gene as SGHVS and FNYEAQ. The CDR3 sequence holds 16 residues, the cysteine and phenylalanine included. The CDR3 DNA has 48 bases and is translated from base 1. Findings and caveats that apply to the study as a whole: Narrower CDR3 length ranges were observed in HIV repertoires than in controls, and an antigen-experienced repertoire with only a slight naive shift after ART was suggested by the network structure. Because cell numbers in pre-ART samples were limited, unsorted PBMC were profiled instead of sorted CD4+ and CD8+ T cells. The samples were dated from the mid-2000s to the late 2010s, and the ART regimens that were used may be less effective than current ART regimens. Inferences about post-ART repertoire changes are limited because no data were available on ART adherence, viral resistance or therapy changes. A significant increase in TRB diversity was found to be associated with ART initiation, although TRB diversity was observed to remain significantly below that of transplant donor controls even after long-term ART. Since PBMC availability was limited, sequencing covered only the TCR beta chain, with no alpha chain pairing. The repertoire was dominated across all time points by expanded TRB clones identified before ART initiation, although this dominance was seen to fluctuate and to decrease in many PLHIV after ART.

Participants were included only if at least one PBMC sample before ART initiation and at least two post-ART samples were available. Treatment was received in the United States of America by all participants with HIV. Before DNA extraction, cryopreserved samples containing about 0.9-11 million PBMC were thawed and washed. At the time of the earliest PBMC sample, participants with HIV were aged between about 23 and 54 years. Per participant, PBMC samples came from 1-4 timepoints prior to ART initiation and 2-8 timepoints following ART initiation, for a median of 7 samples. For every participant, serial HIV viral load, CD4+ T-cell count, ART history and demographic data were obtained. Genomic DNA was extracted from unsorted PBMC with a Qiagen kit on a QIAcube, processed in batches of 12 samples.

The TCR originated in a man aged 30 to 45 with HIV. The rearranged chain carries TRBV7-6 and TRBJ2-5, with 9 central nucleotides matching TRBD2. The material was unsorted PBMCs, obtained approximately 11 years after starting antiretroviral therapy. For the CDR3, the sequence is CASSLRLTSGQETQYF. The DNA reads as follows: TGTGCCAGCAGCTTAAGGTTGACTAGCGGACAAGAGACCCAGTACTTC.